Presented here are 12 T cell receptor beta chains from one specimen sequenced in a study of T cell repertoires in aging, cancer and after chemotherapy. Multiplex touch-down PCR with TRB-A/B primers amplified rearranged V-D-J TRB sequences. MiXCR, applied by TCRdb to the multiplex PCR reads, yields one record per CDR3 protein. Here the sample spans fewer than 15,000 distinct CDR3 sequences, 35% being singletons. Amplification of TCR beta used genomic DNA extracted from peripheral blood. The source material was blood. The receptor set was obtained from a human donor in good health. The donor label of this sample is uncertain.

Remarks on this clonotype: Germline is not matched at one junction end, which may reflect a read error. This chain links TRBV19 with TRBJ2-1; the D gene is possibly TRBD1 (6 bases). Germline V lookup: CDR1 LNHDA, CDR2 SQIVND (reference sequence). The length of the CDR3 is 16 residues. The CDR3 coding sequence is TGTGCCAGTAGACCCCCTCAGGGGTCCCCTTGGAATGAGCGGTTCTTC. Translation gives CASRPPQGSPWNERFF.

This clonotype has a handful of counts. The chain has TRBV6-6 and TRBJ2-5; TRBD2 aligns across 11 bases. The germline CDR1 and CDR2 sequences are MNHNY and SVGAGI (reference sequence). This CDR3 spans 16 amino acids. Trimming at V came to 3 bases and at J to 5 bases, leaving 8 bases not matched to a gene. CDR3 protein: CASSYLLAGGHETQYF. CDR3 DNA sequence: TGTGCCAGCAGTTATTTGTTAGCGGGGGGGCATGAGACCCAGTACTTC.

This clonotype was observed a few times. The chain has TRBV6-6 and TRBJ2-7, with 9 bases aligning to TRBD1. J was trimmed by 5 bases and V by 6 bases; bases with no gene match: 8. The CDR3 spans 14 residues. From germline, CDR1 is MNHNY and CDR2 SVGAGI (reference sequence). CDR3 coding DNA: TGTGCCAGCAGCAGGACAGGGGAGAGGGACGAGCAGTACTTC. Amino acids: CASSRTGERDEQYF.

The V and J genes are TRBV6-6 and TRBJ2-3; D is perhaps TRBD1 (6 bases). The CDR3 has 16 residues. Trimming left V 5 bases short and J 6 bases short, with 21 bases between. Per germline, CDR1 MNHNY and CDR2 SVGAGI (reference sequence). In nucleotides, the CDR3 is TGTGCCAGCAGTGCCCGACACAGGGTTCAGGCGGATACGCAGTATTTT. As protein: CASSARHRVQADTQYF.

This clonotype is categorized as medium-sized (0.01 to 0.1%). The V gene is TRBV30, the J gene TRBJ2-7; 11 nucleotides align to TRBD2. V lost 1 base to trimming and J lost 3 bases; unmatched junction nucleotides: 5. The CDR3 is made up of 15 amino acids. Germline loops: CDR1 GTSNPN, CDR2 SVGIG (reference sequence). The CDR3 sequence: CAWSDLTSGNYEQYF. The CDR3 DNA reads TGTGCCTGGAGTGACTTGACTAGCGGGAACTACGAGCAGTACTTC.

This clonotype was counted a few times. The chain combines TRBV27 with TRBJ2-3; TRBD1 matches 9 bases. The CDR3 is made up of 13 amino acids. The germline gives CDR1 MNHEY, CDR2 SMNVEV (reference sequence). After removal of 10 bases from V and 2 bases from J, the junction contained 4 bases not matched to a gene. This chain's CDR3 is CATRDRATDTQYF. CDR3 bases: TGTGCCACTCGGGACAGGGCCACAGATACGCAGTATTTT.

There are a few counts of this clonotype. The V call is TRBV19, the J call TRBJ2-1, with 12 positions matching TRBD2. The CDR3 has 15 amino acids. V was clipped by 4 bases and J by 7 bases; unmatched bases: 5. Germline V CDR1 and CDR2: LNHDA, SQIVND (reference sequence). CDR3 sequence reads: CASSTTSGRFNEQFF. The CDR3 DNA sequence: TGTGCCAGTAGTACGACTAGCGGGAGATTTAATGAGCAGTTCTTC. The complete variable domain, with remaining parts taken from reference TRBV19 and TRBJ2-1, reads DGGITQSPKYLFRKEGQNVTLSCEQNLNHDAMYWYRQDPGQGLRLIYYSQIVNDFQKGDIAEGYSVSREKKESFPLTVTSAQKNPTAFYLCASSTTSGRFNEQFFGPGTRLTVL.

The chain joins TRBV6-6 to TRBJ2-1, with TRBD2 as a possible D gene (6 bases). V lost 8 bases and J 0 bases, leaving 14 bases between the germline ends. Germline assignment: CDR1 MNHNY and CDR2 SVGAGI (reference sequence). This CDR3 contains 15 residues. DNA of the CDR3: TGTGCCAGCTATCAAGCGGGCAGCTCCTACAATGAGCAGTTCTTC. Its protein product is CASYQAGSSYNEQFF.

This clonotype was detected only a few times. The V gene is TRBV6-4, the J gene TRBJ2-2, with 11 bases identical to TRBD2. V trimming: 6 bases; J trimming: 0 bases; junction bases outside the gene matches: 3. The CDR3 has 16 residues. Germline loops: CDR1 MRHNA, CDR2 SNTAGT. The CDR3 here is CASRSTSGANTGELFF. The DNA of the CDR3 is TGTGCCAGCAGATCGACTAGCGGGGCGAACACCGGGGAGCTGTTTTTT.

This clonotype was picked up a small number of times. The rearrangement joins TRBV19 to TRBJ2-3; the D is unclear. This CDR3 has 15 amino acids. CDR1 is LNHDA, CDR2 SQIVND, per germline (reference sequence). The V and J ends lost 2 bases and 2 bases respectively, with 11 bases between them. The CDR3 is CASSILTNPTDTQYF. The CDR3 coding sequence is TGTGCCAGTAGTATATTAACGAACCCCACAGATACGCAGTATTTT.

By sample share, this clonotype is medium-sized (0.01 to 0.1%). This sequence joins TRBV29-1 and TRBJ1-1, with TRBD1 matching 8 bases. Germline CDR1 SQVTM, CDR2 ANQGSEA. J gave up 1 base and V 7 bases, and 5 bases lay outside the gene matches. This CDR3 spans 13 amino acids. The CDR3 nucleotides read TGCAGCGGGATAGGACAGGGGAACACTGAAGCTTTCTTT. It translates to CSGIGQGNTEAFF.

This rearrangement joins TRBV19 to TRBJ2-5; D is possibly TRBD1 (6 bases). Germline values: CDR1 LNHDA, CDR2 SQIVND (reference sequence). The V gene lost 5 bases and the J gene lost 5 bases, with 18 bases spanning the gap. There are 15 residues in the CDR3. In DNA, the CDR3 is TGTGCCAGTAGTGGGGGCGCAGGGATCGGGGAGACCCAGTACTTC. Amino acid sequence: CASSGGAGIGETQYF.